Below, 27 T cell receptor beta chains from the same sample are listed, as sequenced in a study of response to subunit inactivated influenza vaccine. Using its own MiXCR run on the RT-PCR reads, TCRdb lists one record per CDR3 protein. This table has roughly 760,000 distinct CDR3 sequences, 21% appearing once. Sequencing used PBMCs from blood, obtained more than 4 days after vaccination. The receptors originated from a man aged 50 or older who received an inactivated influenza vaccine.

Only a few counts were recorded for this clonotype. The chain has TRBV4-1 and TRBJ2-7; TRBD1 matches at 7 bases. Trimming at V came to 3 bases and at J to 4 bases, leaving 9 bases not matched to a gene. CDR1 is MGHRA, CDR2 YSYEKL, per germline. This CDR3 has 15 amino acids. The CDR3 DNA follows: TGCGCCAGCAGCCAGGGTACAGGGGACCGTTACGAGCAGTACTTC. Its translation is CASSQGTGDRYEQYF.

V usage is TRBV7-9 and J usage is TRBJ2-5; D is ambiguous. Trimming shortened V by 0 bases and J by 5 bases, and 4 bases separated the two germline ends. CDR3 length equals 12 residues. Germline lookup yields CDR1 SEHNR and CDR2 FQNEAQ (reference sequence). CDR3 sequence (DNA): TGTGCCAGCAGCTTAGCTTACGAGACCCAGTACTTC. Protein sequence: CASSLAYETQYF.

This clonotype was counted between two and nine times. The genes are TRBV11-3 and TRBJ2-1; D gene unclear. Germline V CDR1 and CDR2: SGHNT, YENEEA. The CDR3 spans 16 residues. V was pared by 1 base and J by 8 bases, with 18 bases between. The CDR3 DNA reads TGTGCCAGCAGCTTAGGCACTCAGGTCTTTGGGGATGAGCAGTTCTTC. This encodes CASSLGTQVFGDEQFF.

Ten or more counts support this clonotype. This rearrangement joins TRBV29-1 to TRBJ1-3; D is ambiguous. The V gene's germline CDR1 is SQVTM and CDR2 ANQGSEA. The V end was cut by 7 bases, the J end by 0 bases, with 10 bases between. This CDR3 comprises 13 residues. This chain's CDR3 is CSGTAHSGNTIYF. The CDR3 DNA follows: TGCAGCGGGACCGCTCACTCTGGAAACACCATATATTTT.

This clonotype showed up just a few times. The chain employs TRBV7-6 and TRBJ1-4; D is undetermined. The CDR3 consists of 8 residues. The V and J ends lost 9 bases and 11 bases respectively, with 4 bases between them. Germline CDR1 reads SGHVS; CDR2 reads FNYEAQ. For the CDR3, the DNA is TGTGCCAGGGGGAAACTGTTTTTT. As protein: CARGKLFF.

V usage is TRBV7-8 and J usage is TRBJ2-7; 10 bases agree with TRBD2. This CDR3 spans 16 amino acids. V was clipped by 0 bases and J by 0 bases; unmatched bases: 2. The germline gives CDR1 SGHVS, CDR2 FQNEAQ. The CDR3: CASSLAGLANSYEQYF. For the CDR3, the DNA is TGTGCCAGCAGCTTAGCGGGACTAGCGAACTCCTACGAGCAGTACTTC.

This clonotype was observed at least ten times. This chain links TRBV28 with TRBJ2-4; the match to TRBD1 covers 7 bases. Germline values: CDR1 MDHEN, CDR2 SYDVKM. Germline trimming cut 4 bases from V and 3 bases from J; bases unmatched to any gene: 3. The CDR3 contains 14 residues. In nucleotides, the CDR3 is TGTGCCAGCAGTTCGGGACAGAGCAAAAACATTCAGTACTTC. It specifies CASSSGQSKNIQYF.

V gene TRBV20-1 combines with J gene TRBJ2-3, with D possibly called TRBD1 or TRBD2 (5 bases each). The CDR3 is made up of 16 amino acids. CDR1 is DFQATT and CDR2 is SNEGSKA in the germline V gene (reference sequence). The V end was cut by 1 base, the J end by 6 bases, with 20 bases between. The DNA for the CDR3 is TGCAGTGCTAGAGTTTTTAATCGGGGCTCGGGGGATACGCAGTATTTT. Protein: CSARVFNRGSGDTQYF.

The rearrangement links TRBV29-1 to TRBJ1-2, with D unresolved. The CDR3 length is 12 residues. V shed 0 bases and J shed 7 bases, with 9 bases lying between them. The germline V gene has CDR1 SQVTM and CDR2 ANQGSEA. CDR3 sequence reads: CSVEDGRGGYTF. Here the CDR3 DNA reads TGCAGCGTTGAAGACGGACGTGGTGGCTACACCTTC.

The V and J genes are TRBV6-1 and TRBJ2-1; 7 bases line up with TRBD2. V lost 8 bases and J lost 6; bases outside the gene matches: 7. Germline CDR1 MNHNS, CDR2 SASEGT. This CDR3 is built from 13 residues. Here the CDR3 reads CASSAGTGNEQFF. The CDR3 DNA sequence: TGTGCCAGCTCAGCGGGGACGGGCAATGAGCAGTTCTTC.

V and J are TRBV5-5 and TRBJ2-5, with a weak D call TRBD1 (5 bases). The CDR3 spans 14 residues. Germline CDR1 and CDR2: SGHKS and YYEKEE (reference sequence). V was cut by 4 bases and J by 2 bases, with 12 bases left in between. The CDR3 region has the DNA TGTGCCAGCAGCAGCGTAGGGGTGCAAGAGACCCAGTACTTC. Translating it yields CASSSVGVQETQYF.

The chain carries TRBV9 and TRBJ2-1; weak D call: TRBD2 (5 bases). CDR3 length: 17 residues. Trimming took off 0 bases at V and 4 bases at J, with 17 bases between the two ends. The germline V gene has CDR1 SGDLS and CDR2 YYNGEE. CDR3 sequence: CASSVGGSARFYNEQFF. DNA of the CDR3: TGTGCCAGCAGCGTAGGGGGTAGCGCCCGCTTTTACAATGAGCAGTTCTTC.

A single count supports this clonotype. This sequence joins TRBV9 and TRBJ1-3; 7 bases agree with TRBD1. This CDR3 contains 13 residues. Germline-derived CDR1 and CDR2 are SGDLS and YYNGEE. V shed 9 bases and J 4 bases; nucleotides not matched to a gene: 7. The CDR3 reads CATSTGPGNTIYF. In DNA form, the CDR3 reads TGTGCCACCTCGACAGGGCCCGGAAACACCATATATTTT.

The sample holds a few counts of this clonotype. The J gene is TRBJ2-1, the V gene TRBV6-1, with 10 bases fitting TRBD2. The germline CDR1 and CDR2 sequences are MNHNS and SASEGT. The CDR3 spans 13 residues. V was pared by 8 bases and J by 9 bases, with 7 bases of the junction left unmatched. The CDR3 spells CASYKREGFEQFF. CDR3 sequence (DNA): TGTGCCAGCTACAAGCGGGAGGGGTTTGAGCAGTTCTTC.

The chain links TRBV4-2 to TRBJ1-1, with 7 bases that match TRBD1. With 6 bases clipped from V and 3 bases from J, the junction kept 7 bases outside the gene matches. The V gene's germline CDR1 is LGHNA and CDR2 YNFKEQ. This CDR3 has 14 residues. CDR3 DNA: TGTGCCAGCAGACCCGGACAGGTGGACACTGAAGCTTTCTTT. Protein: CASRPGQVDTEAFF.

V and J are TRBV7-9 and TRBJ2-7; 8 bases match TRBD1. This CDR3 comprises 13 residues. Losses at the gene ends were 6 bases for V and 5 bases for J; bases not matched to a gene: 6. Germline assignment: CDR1 SEHNR and CDR2 FQNEAQ (reference sequence). The CDR3: CASSAGQGDEQYF. CDR3 DNA sequence: TGTGCCAGCAGTGCCGGACAGGGCGACGAGCAGTACTTC.

This clonotype was observed a handful of times. The J gene is TRBJ2-5, the V gene TRBV5-1, with 10 bases identical to TRBD1. The V and J ends lost 4 bases and 3 bases, in that order; junction bases with no gene match: 9. The germline gives CDR1 SGHRS, CDR2 YFSETQ. The CDR3 has 16 amino acids. The CDR3 bases are TGCGCCAGCAGCCCAAGACAGGGGGCGCTTGAAGAGACCCAGTACTTC. This sequence encodes CASSPRQGALEETQYF.

This clonotype was detected many times. This rearrangement joins TRBV20-1 to TRBJ2-3; a weak D match, TRBD2 (6 bases). Trimming left V 2 bases short and J 4 bases short, with 16 bases between. Germline loops: CDR1 DFQATT, CDR2 SNEGSKA (reference sequence). CDR3 size: 15 residues. The CDR3 DNA sequence: TGCAGTGCTAGAAACCTCGGTAGCGGCTCAGATACGCAGTATTTT. The encoded protein is CSARNLGSGSDTQYF.

There are a few counts of this clonotype. The rearrangement uses TRBV6-1 and TRBJ2-1; 8 nucleotides agree with TRBD1. The CDR3 spans 15 residues. With V trimmed by 3 bases and J by 4 bases, 5 bases remained unmatched. Per the germline V gene, CDR1 is MNHNS and CDR2 is SASEGT. The CDR3 DNA reads TGTGCCAGCAGTGAGCGGACAGGGTTGTACAATGAGCAGTTCTTC. Amino acid sequence: CASSERTGLYNEQFF.

The genes are TRBV2 and TRBJ2-7; D is perhaps TRBD1 (5 bases). The CDR3 totals 15 residues. CDR1 is SNHLY, CDR2 FYNNEI, per germline. The V end was cut by 4 bases, the J end by 6 bases, with 19 bases between. The CDR3 protein is CASSVRYATEPEQYF. The CDR3 region has the DNA TGTGCCAGCAGTGTCCGGTATGCGACAGAACCCGAGCAGTACTTC.

The CDR3 DNA sequence: TGTGCCAGCAGCCAAGAGGACACTCGCACCGGGGAGCTGTTTTTT. Translation: CASSQEDTRTGELFF. The chain links TRBV4-2 to TRBJ2-2, with a possible D match to TRBD1 (5 bases). The CDR3 covers 15 residues. With 0 bases removed from V and 4 bases from J, the gap between germline ends came to 9 bases. Germline CDR1 and CDR2: LGHNA and YNFKEQ.

This sequence joins TRBV14 and TRBJ1-2, with a tentative D call TRBD1 (6 bases). The CDR3 contains 15 residues. Germline V CDR1 and CDR2: SGHDN, FVKESK. Trimming left V 4 bases short and J 4 bases short, with 16 bases between. The CDR3 sequence: CASSLNRAPSYGYTF. The DNA for the CDR3 is TGTGCCAGCAGCCTAAACAGGGCACCGAGCTATGGCTACACCTTC.

The rearrangement links TRBV4-3 to TRBJ1-2; D unresolved. Trimming took 1 base from V and 1 from J, leaving 10 bases between them. This CDR3 spans 15 amino acids. Germline V gene sequence: CDR1 LGHNA, CDR2 YSLEER. The CDR3 DNA reads TGCGCCAGCAGCCAAGGTTGGGGAGATAACTATGGCTACACCTTC. Protein sequence: CASSQGWGDNYGYTF.

This clonotype was observed a handful of times. The gene calls are TRBV4-3 and TRBJ2-1; D may be TRBD2 (5 bases). V was clipped by 7 bases and J by 7 bases, with 17 bases between them. The CDR3 runs 14 residues. Germline assignment: CDR1 LGHNA and CDR2 YSLEER. CDR3 sequence reads: CASKMGSFENEQFF. CDR3 DNA: TGCGCCAGCAAAATGGGGAGTTTCGAAAATGAGCAGTTCTTC.

The chain employs TRBV6-1 and TRBJ2-7; 7 bases align to TRBD2. Germline V gene sequence: CDR1 MNHNS, CDR2 SASEGT. Trimming removed 4 bases from V and 3 bases from J; junction bases left unmatched: 6. CDR3 length: 14 amino acids. CDR3 DNA: TGTGCCAGCAGTGGGACTAGAATCATCTACGAGCAGTACTTC. As protein: CASSGTRIIYEQYF.

The chain uses TRBV7-2 and TRBJ2-5; D is possibly TRBD1 or TRBD2 (5 bases each). Looked up from germline, CDR1 is SGHTA and CDR2 is FQGNSA. This CDR3 is 14 amino acids long. The V end lost 0 bases, the J end lost 4 bases, and 9 bases lay between the germline ends. In nucleotides, the CDR3 is TGTGCCAGCAGCTTAGCCCTGGGACGAGAGACCCAGTACTTC. Protein product: CASSLALGRETQYF. Full variable domain (missing parts from reference TRBV7-2 and TRBJ2-5): GAGVSQSPSNKVTEKGKDVELRCDPISGHTALYWYRQSLGQGLEFLIYFQGNSAPDKSGLPSDRFSAERTGGSVSTLTIQRTQQEDSAVYLCASSLALGRETQYFGPGTRLLVL.

This clonotype was counted between two and nine times. This chain links TRBV6-2 or TRBV6-3 with TRBJ2-7; maybe TRBD1 (6 bases). Germline CDR1 reads MNHEY; CDR2 reads SVGEGT. This CDR3 region has 15 residues. The germline V and J ends were trimmed by 5 bases and 4 bases, with 18 bases remaining between them. CDR3 nucleotides: TGTGCCAGCAGTCCATATTATGCCGGGACATACGAGCAGTACTTC. It specifies CASSPYYAGTYEQYF.